This T cell receptor (beta chain) was sequenced during a study of blood T cell repertoires in COVID-19. Participants were aged roughly 18 to 90 years from approximately 23 US areas. How the authors handled the data: Estimates of nucleated cell counts were drawn from the amplification of reference gene primers. Using immunoSEQ multiplex PCR, the repertoire was profiled, and TCRdb retains in-frame clones only, with some absent. V and J calls plus clone size are reproduced from that table; the DNA served to infer D and trimming. Of some 140,000 clones listed, around 83% are singletons. Specimen: PBMCs or T cells enriched from blood (not recorded which). This clonotype was sampled from a man in his forties or fifties who had recovered from COVID-19.

CDR3 sequence: CASRQEAGGAETQYF. CDR3 in DNA: TGTGCCAGCAGACAGGAGGCAGGGGGCGCAGAGACCCAGTACTTC. The rearrangement joins TRBV2 to TRBJ2-5, with 8 bases that match TRBD1. V was clipped by 6 bases and J by 4 bases; unmatched bases: 10. Germline CDR1 reads SNHLY; CDR2 reads FYNNEI. CDR3 size: 15 residues.